The 8 T cell receptor beta chains below come from one sample, sequenced in a study of human T cells and chemical hapten exposure. Regarding time point: patch test 1, 2 weeks after DPC sensitization. Treatment described: therapeutic diphenylcyclopropenone sensitization with weekly scalp DPC. TCRdb processed the RACE reads anew with MiXCR; each CDR3 protein has one entry. The profile shows 50,000 or so distinct CDR3 sequences, 9.3% of them singletons. The sequencing here drew on whole blood, taken in connection with sensitization to the hapten diphenylcyclopropenone (DPC). The receptors come from a woman aged 45 to 65 with alopecia areata. Some clones in this sample may be carry-over from other donors' samples.

This clonotype was counted at least ten times. The chain links TRBV28 to TRBJ1-5; D is unclear. This CDR3 is 13 amino acids long. V was clipped by 3 bases and J by 0 bases, with 3 bases between them. Germline-derived CDR1 and CDR2 are MDHEN and SYDVKM. CDR3 DNA sequence: TGTGCCAGCAGTTTTTATAGCAATCAGCCCCAGCATTTT. Residues: CASSFYSNQPQHF.

Comments on this clonotype: A much larger clone lies one base from this, so it may be a read error. The CDR3 loop reads CSAREQGPREQYF. As DNA, the CDR3 is TGCAGTGCTAGAGAACAGGGACCCCGGGAGCAGTACTTC. This chain joins TRBV20-1 and TRBJ2-7; D perhaps matches TRBD1 (6 bases). Germline V lookup: CDR1 DFQATT, CDR2 SNEGSKA (reference sequence). The CDR3 extends over 13 amino acids. Trimming stripped 0 bases from V and 7 bases from J, with 13 bases between.

The V and J genes are TRBV7-6 and TRBJ2-6, with 7 nucleotides matching TRBD1. The CDR3 spans 18 residues. Germline V gives CDR1 SGHVS, CDR2 FNYEAQ. V dropped 5 bases and J dropped 1; count of bases not matched to a gene: 11. CDR3 sequence: CASSRSGQPLSGANVLTF. The CDR3, as DNA: TGTGCCAGCAGCCGATCGGGACAGCCGCTTTCTGGGGCCAACGTCCTGACTTTC.

This clonotype appeared many times. The gene calls are TRBV20-1 and TRBJ2-3, with TRBD2 matching 7 bases. V shed 5 bases and J 0 bases; nucleotides not matched to a gene: 8. CDR3 length: 15 amino acids. Germline CDR1 DFQATT, CDR2 SNEGSKA (reference sequence). The CDR3 nucleotides read TGCAGTGCTGGTAGCCCGGGAGGTAGCACAGATACGCAGTATTTT. Protein sequence: CSAGSPGGSTDTQYF.

This clonotype was seen at least ten times. The chain recombines TRBV15 with TRBJ2-6; D is uncertain. From germline, CDR1 is LNHNV and CDR2 YYDKDF (reference sequence). Deletions cut 1 base from V and 2 bases from J, with 6 bases between. The CDR3 has 15 amino acids. The CDR3, as DNA: TGTGCCACCAGCAGAGCCGGTACTGGGGCCAACGTCCTGACTTTC. Its translation: CATSRAGTGANVLTF.

This clonotype was seen only a few times. The chain employs TRBV29-1 and TRBJ2-7; D could derive from TRBD1 or TRBD2 (5 bases each). Germline V CDR1 and CDR2: SQVTM, ANQGSEA. V was trimmed by 5 bases and J by 6 bases, leaving 17 bases between them. The CDR3 spans 13 residues. This chain's CDR3 is CSVSGTPPREQYF. The DNA of the CDR3 is TGCAGCGTTTCCGGGACCCCGCCGCGCGAGCAGTACTTC.

The V gene is TRBV20-1, the J gene TRBJ1-1, with D perhaps TRBD1 (5 bases). This CDR3 contains 14 residues. Germline CDR1 DFQATT, CDR2 SNEGSKA (reference sequence). Trimming left V 3 bases short and J 1 base short, with 12 bases between. The chain's CDR3 is CSASAAGPNTEAFF. The CDR3 nucleotides read TGCAGTGCTAGTGCCGCGGGGCCGAACACTGAAGCTTTCTTT.

This clonotype has at least ten counts. This chain links TRBV12-3 or TRBV12-4 with TRBJ2-3; TRBD2 might be the D (5 bases). The ends were cut back, 0 bases at V and 2 bases at J, with 6 bases in the middle. The CDR3 loop spans 14 amino acids. The CDR3 DNA reads as TGTGCCAGCAGTTTAGCGGGAGTCACAGATACGCAGTATTTT. It is translated as CASSLAGVTDTQYF.